These 28 T cell receptor beta chains share one sample of origin, sequenced in a study of T cell changes during pregnancy in multiple sclerosis. Using immunoSEQ multiplex PCR, the repertoire was profiled, and TCRdb retains in-frame clones only, with some absent. The repertoire holds approximately 97,000 clones, with 91% as singletons. The sequencing used peripheral blood, collected after pregnancy. The receptors here all came from a female donor in good health, enrolled as a control in a pregnancy study.

The chain joins TRBV7-6 to TRBJ2-3; D gene unclear. This CDR3 has 13 amino acids. Trimming took off 2 bases at V and 2 bases at J, with 5 bases between the two ends. The V gene's germline CDR1 is SGHVS and CDR2 FNYEAQ. The CDR3 loop reads CASSLSYTDTQYF. CDR3 DNA sequence: TGTGCCAGCAGCTTATCCTACACAGATACGCAGTATTTT.

The sample holds a few counts of this clone. The chain couples TRBV9 to TRBJ2-7; perhaps TRBD1 as D (7 bases). Trimming removed 6 bases at V and 4 bases at J, with 20 bases between. The CDR3 runs to 15 residues. The germline V gene has CDR1 SGDLS and CDR2 YYNGEE. As DNA, the CDR3 is TGTGCCAGCACCCCAGGGGGGACTCCTTCATACGAGCAGTACTTC. Translated: CASTPGGTPSYEQYF.

This chain uses TRBV19 with TRBJ2-7; 9 bases fit TRBD1. The J segment lost 4 bases and the V segment lost 5 bases, leaving 6 bases of the junction unmatched. The germline gives CDR1 LNHDA, CDR2 SQIVND (reference sequence). This CDR3 is 14 amino acids long. The CDR3 DNA reads as TGTGCCAGTAGTGGGACAGGGTTACCGTACGAGCAGTACTTC. Translated, it gives CASSGTGLPYEQYF.

The chain has TRBV4-3 and TRBJ2-3; 7 positions match TRBD2. This CDR3 spans 15 amino acids. The germline V gene encodes CDR1 LGHNA and CDR2 YSLEER. Germline trimming cut 3 bases from V and 4 bases from J; bases unmatched to any gene: 7. In DNA form, the CDR3 reads TGCGCCAGCAGCCAGACGGGACTAAGTCCAGATACGCAGTATTTT. It yields the protein CASSQTGLSPDTQYF.

As to this clone: Its ends do not fully match the called genes, so a read error is possible. The chain links TRBV5-1 to TRBJ2-3; the D is unclear. Germline V gene data show CDR1 as SGHRS and CDR2 as YFSETQ. CDR3 length: 14 amino acids. The CDR3: CAGSSLSSTDTQYF. The CDR3 coding sequence is TGCGCCGGCAGCTCCCTATCTAGCACAGATACGCAGTATTTT.

The chain couples TRBV5-1 to TRBJ2-5; 10 positions match TRBD2. V lost 3 bases and J lost 1; bases outside the gene matches: 3. The CDR3 covers 15 residues. The germline V gene has CDR1 SGHRS and CDR2 YFSETQ. In nucleotides, the CDR3 is TGCGCCAGCAGCTCGACTAGCGGGCTCCAAGAGACCCAGTACTTC. The encoded protein is CASSSTSGLQETQYF.

This clone was counted once. The chain has TRBV2 and TRBJ1-5; TRBD1 agrees at 9 bases. The trim removed 6 bases at V and 4 bases at J, leaving 1 base unmatched. This CDR3 is built from 13 residues. Germline-derived CDR1 and CDR2 are SNHLY and FYNNEI. The chain's CDR3 is CASSGTGNQPQHF. DNA of the CDR3: TGTGCCAGCAGCGGGACAGGGAATCAGCCCCAGCATTTT.

The V gene is TRBV6-1, the J gene TRBJ1-2; D remains ambiguous. V lost 2 bases to trimming and J lost 7 bases, with 17 bases between them. CDR1 is MNHNS, CDR2 SASEGT, per germline. CDR3 length: 15 residues. CDR3 in DNA: TGTGCCAGCAGTGAATTGGAGGGATTAATTTCTGGCTACACCTTC. It encodes CASSELEGLISGYTF.

This chain links TRBV9 with TRBJ2-1; TRBD2 matches 9 bases. The germline gives CDR1 SGDLS, CDR2 YYNGEE. Unmatched junction bases numbered 5, after V lost 0 bases and J lost 1 base. This CDR3 spans 17 amino acids. The DNA of the CDR3 is TGTGCCAGCAGCGTAGGGCTAGCGGGGAGTTCCTACAATGAGCAGTTCTTC. Translating gives CASSVGLAGSSYNEQFF. The full variable domain, in which reference TRBV9 and TRBJ2-1 provide the parts outside the CDR3, is DSGVTQTPKHLITATGQRVTLRCSPRSGDLSVYWYQQSLDQGLQFLIQYYNGEERAKGNILERFSAQQFPDLHSELNLSSLELGDSALYFCASSVGLAGSSYNEQFFGPGTRLTVL.

The V call is TRBV29-1, the J call TRBJ2-1, with D unresolved. The CDR3 contains 12 residues. Germline CDR1 and CDR2: SQVTM and ANQGSEA. V lost 8 bases, J lost 3 bases, and 11 bases lay in between. CDR3 in amino acids: CSQTSDYNEQFF. The CDR3 bases are TGCAGCCAGACTTCTGACTACAATGAGCAGTTCTTC.

The chain is built from TRBV4-2 and TRBJ1-1; weak D call: TRBD1 (6 bases). In germline, CDR1 is LGHNA, CDR2 YNFKEQ. With 0 bases removed from V and 3 bases from J, the gap between germline ends came to 11 bases. This CDR3 contains 15 residues. The CDR3 spells CASSQDLGQDTEAFF. The CDR3 DNA reads as TGTGCCAGCAGCCAAGATCTGGGACAAGACACTGAAGCTTTCTTT.

V is TRBV2 and J is TRBJ2-4, with D possibly TRBD1 on 5 matching bases. V was clipped by 7 bases and J by 10 bases, with 11 bases between them. The CDR3 is made up of 11 amino acids. Germline V CDR1 and CDR2: SNHLY, FYNNEI. The CDR3 nucleotides are TGTGCCAGCACCGCAGGGTCTATTCAGTACTTC. Protein sequence: CASTAGSIQYF.

This chain links TRBV19 with TRBJ1-2; 9 bases are a match to TRBD1. J lost 4 bases, V lost 3 bases, and 0 bases had no gene match. Germline V gene data show CDR1 as LNHDA and CDR2 as SQIVND (reference sequence). The length of the CDR3 is 13 residues. The CDR3 loop is CASSMGQGYGYTF. Here the CDR3 DNA reads TGTGCCAGTAGTATGGGACAGGGCTATGGCTACACCTTC.

The V gene is TRBV7-9, the J gene TRBJ2-3; D not resolved. CDR1 is SEHNR and CDR2 is FQNEAQ in the germline V gene (reference sequence). V shed 4 bases and J shed 9 bases, with 14 bases lying between them. This CDR3 contains 13 residues. In DNA form, the CDR3 reads TGTGCCAGCAGCTCGAAAGGTGTCGGGACGCAGTATTTT. Translated, it gives CASSSKGVGTQYF.

The chain combines TRBV5-6 with TRBJ1-2; perhaps TRBD1 as D (6 bases). Trimming took 1 base from V and 6 from J, leaving 13 bases between them. CDR3 length equals 14 residues. Germline V gives CDR1 SGHDT, CDR2 YYEEEE. The CDR3 sequence is CASSLRQGMDGYTF. CDR3 in DNA: TGTGCCAGCAGCTTGAGGCAGGGGATGGATGGCTACACCTTC. Drawing the rest from reference TRBV5-6 and TRBJ1-2, the complete variable domain is DAGVTQSPTHLIKTRGQQVTLRCSPKSGHDTVSWYQQALGQGPQFIFQYYEEEERQRGNFPDRFSGHQFPNYSSELNVNALLLGDSALYLCASSLRQGMDGYTFGSGTRLTVV.

This chain links TRBV4-1 with TRBJ1-1, with D unclear. Germline CDR1 and CDR2: MGHRA and YSYEKL. This CDR3 spans 14 amino acids. V was cut by 7 bases and J by 1 base, with 13 bases left in between. CDR3 loop: CASKQWEGNTEAFF. CDR3 nucleotide sequence: TGCGCCAGCAAACAATGGGAGGGGAACACTGAAGCTTTCTTT.

The chain carries TRBV20-1 and TRBJ1-3; the D is unclear. With 6 bases removed from V and 0 bases from J, the gap between germline ends came to 3 bases. CDR3 length: 11 amino acids. CDR1 is DFQATT, CDR2 SNEGSKA, per germline (reference sequence). The CDR3 loop is CSAYSGNTIYF. Here the CDR3 DNA reads TGCAGTGCCTACTCTGGAAACACCATATATTTT.

The chain carries TRBV5-4 and TRBJ2-2; 7 bases agree with TRBD1. J was trimmed by 6 bases and V by 2 bases; bases with no gene match: 7. The CDR3 totals 15 residues. The germline V gene has CDR1 SGHNT and CDR2 YYREEE (reference sequence). CDR3 bases: TGTGCCAGCAGCTTATCCGGGACAGTACCCGGGGAGCTGTTTTTT. Its translation: CASSLSGTVPGELFF. Using reference TRBV5-4 and TRBJ2-2 for the parts outside the CDR3, the full variable domain is ETGVTQSPTHLIKTRGQQVTLRCSSQSGHNTVSWYQQALGQGPQFIFQYYREEENGRGNFPPRFSGLQFPNYSSELNVNALELDDSALYLCASSLSGTVPGELFFGEGSRLTVL.

The chain employs TRBV19 and TRBJ1-6; D possibly corresponds to TRBD1 (5 bases). In germline, CDR1 is LNHDA, CDR2 SQIVND (reference sequence). The CDR3 is 15 residues long. The V end was cut by 5 bases, the J end by 4 bases, with 12 bases between. CDR3 nucleotides: TGTGCCAGTAGTCCTCCCGGACAATATAATTCACCCCTCCACTTT. As protein: CASSPPGQYNSPLHF.

The J gene is TRBJ1-1, the V gene TRBV5-6; possibly TRBD1 for D (6 bases). CDR3 length equals 14 residues. Trimming removed 4 bases at V and 11 bases at J, with 21 bases between. Germline V gene sequence: CDR1 SGHDT, CDR2 YYEEEE. CDR3 DNA sequence: TGTGCCAGCAGCCTACCCTATAACAGGGTGCGGGCTTTCTTT. Translation gives CASSLPYNRVRAFF. Variable domain in full (rest from reference TRBV5-6 and TRBJ1-1): DAGVTQSPTHLIKTRGQQVTLRCSPKSGHDTVSWYQQALGQGPQFIFQYYEEEERQRGNFPDRFSGHQFPNYSSELNVNALLLGDSALYLCASSLPYNRVRAFFGQGTRLTVV.

The chain combines TRBV13 with TRBJ1-2; 7 bases map to TRBD1. The CDR3 has 15 residues. In germline, CDR1 is PRHDT, CDR2 FYEKMQ (reference sequence). V lost 1 base to trimming and J lost 2 bases; unmatched junction nucleotides: 4. Here the CDR3 reads CASSLERGPNYGYTF. CDR3 nucleotide sequence: TGTGCCAGCAGCTTAGAGAGGGGGCCAAACTATGGCTACACCTTC.

CDR3 sequence reads: CASSPRIGLAGSYPYEQYF. The CDR3 DNA follows: TGTGCCAGCAGCCCCCGCATTGGACTAGCGGGGTCATATCCCTACGAGCAGTACTTC. The gene calls are TRBV4-2 and TRBJ2-7, with 12 positions matching TRBD2. Germline-derived CDR1 and CDR2 are LGHNA and YNFKEQ. V trimming: 4 bases; J trimming: 2 bases; junction bases outside the gene matches: 15. The CDR3 has 19 amino acids.

V usage is TRBV7-2 and J usage is TRBJ2-7, with TRBD1 as a possible D gene (6 bases). Germline V gene data show CDR1 as SGHTA and CDR2 as FQGNSA. Trimming shortened V by 5 bases and J by 7 bases, and 12 bases separated the two germline ends. The CDR3 is 12 amino acids. The chain's CDR3 is CASSPNTGEQYF. The CDR3, as DNA: TGTGCCAGCAGCCCAAATACAGGGGAGCAGTACTTC.

This chain connects TRBV30 to TRBJ1-2; TRBD1 matches at 8 bases. This CDR3 contains 12 residues. V gave up 6 bases and J gave up 7 bases; unmatched junction bases: 7. Germline V gene sequence: CDR1 GTSNPN, CDR2 SVGIG (reference sequence). For the CDR3, the DNA is TGTGCCTGCCACGGGACAGGCTGTGGCTACACCTTC. It yields the protein CACHGTGCGYTF.

The J gene is TRBJ2-1, the V gene TRBV25-1; 8 bases map to TRBD2. J was trimmed by 8 bases and V by 5 bases; bases with no gene match: 8. The CDR3 covers 14 residues. Germline V gene sequence: CDR1 MGHDK, CDR2 SYGVNS. The CDR3: CASSRGGRWDEQFF. CDR3 nucleotides: TGTGCCAGCAGTCGGGGGGGCCGATGGGATGAGCAGTTCTTC.

The rearrangement links TRBV19 to TRBJ1-2; tentative D call: TRBD1 (5 bases). CDR3 length equals 13 residues. Per the germline V gene, CDR1 is LNHDA and CDR2 is SQIVND (reference sequence). V lost 5 bases, J lost 7 bases, and 14 bases lay in between. This CDR3 reads CASSPEGMGGYTF. In DNA, the CDR3 is TGTGCCAGTAGTCCGGAGGGGATGGGTGGCTACACCTTC. Looking up the rest from reference TRBV19 and TRBJ1-2 gives the full variable domain: DGGITQSPKYLFRKEGQNVTLSCEQNLNHDAMYWYRQDPGQGLRLIYYSQIVNDFQKGDIAEGYSVSREKKESFPLTVTSAQKNPTAFYLCASSPEGMGGYTFGSGTRLTVV.

The chain uses TRBV7-2 and TRBJ1-6, with D uncertain. CDR3 length: 13 amino acids. V lost 5 bases to trimming and J lost 7 bases, with 9 bases between them. Germline V lookup: CDR1 SGHTA, CDR2 FQGNSA. The chain's CDR3 is CASSLRKNSPLHF. The CDR3 DNA reads as TGTGCCAGCAGCCTGAGAAAGAATTCACCCCTCCACTTT.

This chain uses TRBV18 with TRBJ2-1, with 9 bases identical to TRBD1. This CDR3 has 15 amino acids. Germline V gives CDR1 KGHSH, CDR2 LQKENI. J lost 3 bases, V lost 6 bases, and 6 bases had no gene match. The CDR3 coding sequence is TGTGCCAGCTCGAAGGGGGACAGGGACTACAATGAGCAGTTCTTC. As protein: CASSKGDRDYNEQFF.